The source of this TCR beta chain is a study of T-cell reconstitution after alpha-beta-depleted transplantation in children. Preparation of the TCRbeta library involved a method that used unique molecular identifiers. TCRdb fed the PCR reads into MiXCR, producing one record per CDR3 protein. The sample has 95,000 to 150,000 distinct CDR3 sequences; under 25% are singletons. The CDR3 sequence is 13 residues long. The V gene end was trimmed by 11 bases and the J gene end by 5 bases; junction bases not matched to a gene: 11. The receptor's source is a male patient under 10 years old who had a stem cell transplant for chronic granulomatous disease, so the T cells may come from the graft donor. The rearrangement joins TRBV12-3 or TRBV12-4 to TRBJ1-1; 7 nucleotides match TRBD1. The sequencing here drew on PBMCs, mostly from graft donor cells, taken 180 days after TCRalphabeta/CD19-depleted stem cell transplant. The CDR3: CASHRGLGTEAFF. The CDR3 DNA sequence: TGTGCCTCACACAGGGGTTTGGGAACTGAAGCTTTCTTT.